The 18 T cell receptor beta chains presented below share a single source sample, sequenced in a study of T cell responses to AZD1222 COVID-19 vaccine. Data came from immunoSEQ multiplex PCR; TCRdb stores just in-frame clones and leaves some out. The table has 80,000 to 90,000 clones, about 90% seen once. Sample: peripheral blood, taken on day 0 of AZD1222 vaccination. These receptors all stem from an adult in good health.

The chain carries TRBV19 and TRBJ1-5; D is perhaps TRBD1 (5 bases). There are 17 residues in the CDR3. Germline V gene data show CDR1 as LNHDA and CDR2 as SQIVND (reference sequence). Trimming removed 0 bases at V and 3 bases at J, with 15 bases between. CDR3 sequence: CASSIDSGPLNNQPQHF. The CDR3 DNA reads TGTGCCAGTAGTATAGATTCGGGACCCCTAAACAATCAGCCCCAGCATTTT. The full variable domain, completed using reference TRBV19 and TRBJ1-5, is DGGITQSPKYLFRKEGQNVTLSCEQNLNHDAMYWYRQDPGQGLRLIYYSQIVNDFQKGDIAEGYSVSREKKESFPLTVTSAQKNPTAFYLCASSIDSGPLNNQPQHFGDGTRLSIL.

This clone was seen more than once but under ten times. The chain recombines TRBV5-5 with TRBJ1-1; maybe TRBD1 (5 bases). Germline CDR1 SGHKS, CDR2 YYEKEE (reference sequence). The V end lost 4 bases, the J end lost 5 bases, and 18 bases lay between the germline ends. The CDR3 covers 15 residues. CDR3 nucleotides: TGTGCCAGCAGCGGAGGGGCAGGGCTGGGGACTGAAGCTTTCTTT. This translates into CASSGGAGLGTEAFF.

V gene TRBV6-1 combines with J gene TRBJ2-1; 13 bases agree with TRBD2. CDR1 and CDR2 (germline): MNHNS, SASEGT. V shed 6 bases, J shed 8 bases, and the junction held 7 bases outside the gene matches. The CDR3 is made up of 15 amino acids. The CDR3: CASRNPGLAGYEQFF. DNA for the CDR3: TGTGCCAGCAGGAACCCGGGACTAGCGGGGTATGAGCAGTTCTTC.

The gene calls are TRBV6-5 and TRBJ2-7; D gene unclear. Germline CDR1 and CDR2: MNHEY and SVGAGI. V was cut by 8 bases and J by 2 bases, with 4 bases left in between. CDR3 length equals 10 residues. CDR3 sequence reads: CASGTYEQYF. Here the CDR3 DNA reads TGTGCCAGCGGAACCTACGAGCAGTACTTC.

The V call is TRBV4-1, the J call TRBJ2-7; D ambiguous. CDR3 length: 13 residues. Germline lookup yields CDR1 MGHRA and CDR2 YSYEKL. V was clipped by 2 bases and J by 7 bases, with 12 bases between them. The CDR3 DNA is TGCGCCAGCAGCCAAAGACGTAGGGATGAGCAGTACTTC. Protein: CASSQRRRDEQYF.

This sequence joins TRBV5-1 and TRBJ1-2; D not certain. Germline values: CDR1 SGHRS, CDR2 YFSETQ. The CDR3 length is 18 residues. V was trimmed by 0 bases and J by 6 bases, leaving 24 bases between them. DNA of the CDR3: TGCGCCAGCAGCTTGGCCACGGGCCAGCTTGGAGGATGGAATGGCTACACCTTC. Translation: CASSLATGQLGGWNGYTF.

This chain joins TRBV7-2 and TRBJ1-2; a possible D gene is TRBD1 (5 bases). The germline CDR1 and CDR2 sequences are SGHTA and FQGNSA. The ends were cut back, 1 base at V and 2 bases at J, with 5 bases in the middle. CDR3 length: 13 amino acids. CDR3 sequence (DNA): TGTGCCAGCAGCTTAGGACAGAACTATGGCTACACCTTC. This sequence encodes CASSLGQNYGYTF.

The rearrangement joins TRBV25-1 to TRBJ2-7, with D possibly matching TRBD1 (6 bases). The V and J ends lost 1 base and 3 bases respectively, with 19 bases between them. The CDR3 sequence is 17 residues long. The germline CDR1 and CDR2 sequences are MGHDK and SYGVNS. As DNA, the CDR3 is TGTGCCAGCAGTGAATCATTAGGAAGGGGGAACTTCTACGAGCAGTACTTC. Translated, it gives CASSESLGRGNFYEQYF.

The CDR3 reads CASSLREGREQFF. CDR3 DNA sequence: TGTGCCAGCAGTTTGCGGGAGGGCCGTGAGCAGTTCTTC. The V call is TRBV28, the J call TRBJ2-1; 9 bases are shared with TRBD2. CDR3 length equals 13 residues. Germline V gene sequence: CDR1 MDHEN, CDR2 SYDVKM. J lost 9 bases, V lost 3 bases, and 3 bases had no gene match.

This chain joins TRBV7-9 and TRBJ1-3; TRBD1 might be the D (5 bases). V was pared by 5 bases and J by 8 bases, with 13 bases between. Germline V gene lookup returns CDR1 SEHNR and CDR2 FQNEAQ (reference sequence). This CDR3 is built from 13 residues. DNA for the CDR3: TGTGCCAGCAGCCAGCACGGGGGGGACACCATATATTTT. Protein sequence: CASSQHGGDTIYF.

The CDR3 nucleotides read TGTGCCAGCAGTATCCGGACTAGCGGCACAGATACGCAGTATTTT. It yields the protein CASSIRTSGTDTQYF. The chain carries TRBV28 and TRBJ2-3; 9 bases are a match to TRBD2. The germline V gene has CDR1 MDHEN and CDR2 SYDVKM. J gave up 1 base and V 5 bases, and 4 bases lay outside the gene matches. CDR3 length equals 15 residues.

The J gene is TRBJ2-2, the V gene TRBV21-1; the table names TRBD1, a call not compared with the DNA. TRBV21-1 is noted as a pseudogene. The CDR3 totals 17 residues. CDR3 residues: CASSKVTEAGDTGELFF. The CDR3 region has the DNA TGTGCCAGCAGCAAAGTGACTGAGGCAGGGGACACCGGGGAGCTGTTTTTT.

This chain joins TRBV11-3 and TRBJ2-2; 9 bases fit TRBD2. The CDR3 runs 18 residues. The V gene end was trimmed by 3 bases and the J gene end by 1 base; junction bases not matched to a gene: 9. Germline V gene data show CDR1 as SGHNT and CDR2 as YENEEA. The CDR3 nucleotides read TGTGCCAGCAGCTTCGGTGGCGGCGGGAGGGGGAACACCGGGGAGCTGTTTTTT. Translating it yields CASSFGGGGRGNTGELFF.

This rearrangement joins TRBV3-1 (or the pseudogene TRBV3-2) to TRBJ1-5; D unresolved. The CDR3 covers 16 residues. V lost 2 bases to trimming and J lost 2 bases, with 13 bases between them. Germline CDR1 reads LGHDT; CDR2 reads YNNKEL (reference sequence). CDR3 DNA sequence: TGTGCCAGCAGCCAAATCGAGGATTCTTGCAATCAGCCCCAGCATTTT. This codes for CASSQIEDSCNQPQHF.

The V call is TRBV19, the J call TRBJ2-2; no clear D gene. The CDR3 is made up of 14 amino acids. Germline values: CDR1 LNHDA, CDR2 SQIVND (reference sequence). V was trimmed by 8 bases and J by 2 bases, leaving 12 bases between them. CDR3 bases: TGTGCCAGTGGAACACGGGTTAACACCGGGGAGCTGTTTTTT. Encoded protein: CASGTRVNTGELFF.

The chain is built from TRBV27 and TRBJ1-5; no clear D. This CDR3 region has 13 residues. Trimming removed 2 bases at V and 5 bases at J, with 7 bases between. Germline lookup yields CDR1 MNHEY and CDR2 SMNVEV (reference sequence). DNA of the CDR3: TGTGCCAGCAGTTTAAAGATATATCAGCCCCAGCATTTT. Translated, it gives CASSLKIYQPQHF.

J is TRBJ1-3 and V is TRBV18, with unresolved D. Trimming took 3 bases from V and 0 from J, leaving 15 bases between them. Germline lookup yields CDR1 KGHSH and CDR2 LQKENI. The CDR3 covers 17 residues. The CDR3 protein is CASSPYLTGSSGNTIYF. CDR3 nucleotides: TGTGCCAGCTCACCTTACTTGACCGGCAGCTCTGGAAACACCATATATTTT.

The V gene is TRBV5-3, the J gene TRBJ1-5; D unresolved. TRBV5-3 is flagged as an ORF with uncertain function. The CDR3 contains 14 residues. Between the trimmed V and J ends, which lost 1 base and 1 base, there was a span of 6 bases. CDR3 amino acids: CARSLRCSNQPQHF. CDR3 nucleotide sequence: TGTGCCAGAAGCTTGCGGTGCAGCAATCAGCCCCAGCATTTT.